Listed below are T cell receptor beta chains from one sample, sequenced in a study of regulatory T cells in long-lasting Graves disease. TCRdb recomputed calls from the multiplex PCR reads with MiXCR, one row per CDR3 protein. The sample lists 520,000 or so distinct CDR3 sequences, more than 10% occurring once. The sample also formed part of further work on T cells in Graves' hyperthyroidism and ophthalmopathy.

The sequencing used peripheral blood mononuclear cells (PBMCs), collected at new diagnosis, from a patient treated with antithyroid drugs. The receptors come from a woman in her twenties or thirties with Graves disease. CDR3s include the opening cysteine and the closing phenylalanine or tryptophan. The order of the fields is D gene, clone size, V gene, J gene, CDR3 protein, CDR3 DNA. A D gene is named only where the DNA matches it firmly. Clone size is stated in some rows and not others, as once, few, many or a class when expanded.

>NA|many|TRBV12-3/TRBV12-4|TRBJ1-2
CASRDGFNYGYTF
TGTGCCAGCAGGGACGGTTTTAACTATGGCTACACCTTC
>TRBD1|many|TRBV2|TRBJ2-7
CATIGQVYEQYF
TGTGCCACCATAGGACAGGTCTACGAGCAGTACTTC
>TRBD2|many|TRBV7-9|TRBJ2-7
CASSLSLAGSGNEQYF
TGTGCCAGCAGCTTGTCCTTAGCGGGGAGTGGTAACGAGCAGTACTTC
>NA|many|TRBV12-3/TRBV12-4|TRBJ1-2
CASTPWGGAGYGYTF
TGTGCCAGCACCCCCTGGGGGGGCGCGGGGTATGGCTACACCTTC
>NA|many|TRBV7-2|TRBJ1-2
CASRNMGHQRGYGYTF
TGTGCCAGCAGAAATATGGGCCACCAAAGGGGCTATGGCTACACCTTC
>TRBD1|many|TRBV20-1|TRBJ1-5
CSAWGQGGFGQPQHF
TGCAGTGCTTGGGGACAGGGCGGTTTCGGTCAGCCCCAGCATTTT
>TRBD1|many|TRBV12-5|TRBJ2-2
CASGATGYTGELFF
TGTGCTAGTGGGGCGACAGGGTACACCGGGGAGCTGTTTTTT
>TRBD1|few|TRBV19|TRBJ2-6
CASRRTGGISGANVLTF
TGTGCCAGTAGGAGGACAGGGGGAATCTCTGGGGCCAACGTCCTGACTTTC
>TRBD1|NA|TRBV10-3|TRBJ2-1
CAISYRGGSYNEQFF
TGTGCCATCAGTTACAGGGGTGGCTCCTACAATGAGCAGTTCTTC
>TRBD1|NA|TRBV30|TRBJ1-2
CAWSKQGAGGYTF
TGTGCCTGGAGTAAACAGGGGGCGGGTGGCTACACCTTC
>NA|many|TRBV11-2|TRBJ2-5
CASSFGGGQETQYF
TGTGCCAGCAGCTTTGGGGGTGGCCAAGAGACCCAGTACTTC
>NA|NA|TRBV6-1|TRBJ1-5
CASSERRRDQPQHF
TGTGCCAGCAGTGAAAGGAGAAGGGATCAGCCCCAGCATTTT
>NA|NA|TRBV20-1|TRBJ1-2
CSASLGVNHGYTF
TGCAGTGCTAGCCTTGGGGTAAATCATGGCTACACCTTC
>TRBD1|NA|TRBV27|TRBJ1-5
CASSVTGRRAHQPQHF
TGTGCCAGCAGTGTGACAGGGAGAAGAGCCCATCAGCCCCAGCATTTT
>NA|many|TRBV7-2|TRBJ2-1
CASSLVRWGEQFF
TGTGCCAGCAGCTTGGTCCGTTGGGGTGAGCAGTTCTTC
>TRBD2|NA|TRBV20-1|TRBJ2-1
CSARNWGLAIGNEQFF
TGCAGTGCTAGGAACTGGGGACTAGCGATAGGAAATGAGCAGTTCTTC
>NA|many|TRBV28|TRBJ1-2
CASSFLGVGGYTF
TGTGCCAGCAGTTTCCTGGGAGTGGGCGGCTACACCTTC
>NA|many|TRBV7-3|TRBJ2-1
CASSLTGSGSYNEQFF
TGTGCCAGCAGCTTAACGGGTAGCGGCTCCTACAATGAGCAGTTCTTC
>NA|many|TRBV7-8|TRBJ2-7
CASSLAPTGASYEQYF
TGTGCCAGCAGCTTAGCACCTACGGGGGCCTCCTACGAGCAGTACTTC
>TRBD2|many|TRBV9|TRBJ2-2
CASSVSGGTGELFF
TGTGCCAGCAGCGTTTCGGGGGGCACCGGGGAGCTGTTTTTT
>NA|NA|TRBV25-1|TRBJ2-1
CASSELQVNEQFF
TGTGCCAGCAGTGAATTACAAGTAAATGAGCAGTTCTTC
>NA|NA|TRBV11-3|TRBJ2-1
CASSPESEEQFF
TGTGCCAGCAGCCCAGAGAGCGAGGAGCAGTTCTTC
>NA|NA|TRBV28|TRBJ1-5
CASSSDGRNQPQHF
TGTGCCAGCAGTAGTGACGGGAGAAATCAGCCCCAGCATTTT
>NA|once|TRBV6-1|TRBJ1-5
CAVSVQPQHF
TGTGCCGTATCGGTCCAGCCCCAGCATTTT
>NA|many|TRBV6-2/TRBV6-3|TRBJ2-1
CASRAVRYAENTYNEQFF
TGTGCCAGCAGAGCGGTAAGGTACGCGGAAAATACCTACAATGAGCAGTTCTTC
>NA|few|TRBV19|TRBJ2-2
CASSIDLAAVGELFF
TGTGCCAGTAGTATAGATCTGGCAGCAGTCGGGGAGCTGTTTTTT